Ten or more counts support the clone carrying this TCR beta chain. This entry comes from a study of low-dose radiotherapy and immunotherapy resistance in tumors. Turning to the study itself: With fractions of 0.5 Gy given every 2 weeks, Cohort 1 accumulated a total of 6.5 Gy.

Time point indicated: before trial treatment. Donors received nivolumab, ipilimumab, aspirin, low-dose cyclophosphamide and low-dose radiotherapy. Those eligible were patients bearing advanced solid tumors lacking tumor-infiltrating lymphocytes. CDR3 length: 17 residues. CDR1 is MNHEY, CDR2 SVGEGT, per germline. J lost 6 bases, V lost 5 bases, and 17 bases had no gene match. First-strand cDNA used TRAV- and TRBV-specific primers, covering alpha and beta chains. TCR amplification ran 15 to 20 PCR cycles using constant-region and V-primer adapter primers. In TCRdb, the reads were re-called with MiXCR into one record per CDR3 protein. The sample has under 95,000 distinct CDR3 sequences; about a sixth are singletons.

The chain employs TRBV6-2 or TRBV6-3 and TRBJ2-7; TRBD2 matches 9 bases. The receptor was isolated from a male donor with prostate cancer. The specimen was PBMCs, collected before treatment. The CDR3 loop reads CASSPPRVGGLASEQYF. The CDR3 DNA reads as TGTGCCAGCAGTCCTCCTAGGGTCGGGGGACTAGCTTCCGAGCAGTACTTC.